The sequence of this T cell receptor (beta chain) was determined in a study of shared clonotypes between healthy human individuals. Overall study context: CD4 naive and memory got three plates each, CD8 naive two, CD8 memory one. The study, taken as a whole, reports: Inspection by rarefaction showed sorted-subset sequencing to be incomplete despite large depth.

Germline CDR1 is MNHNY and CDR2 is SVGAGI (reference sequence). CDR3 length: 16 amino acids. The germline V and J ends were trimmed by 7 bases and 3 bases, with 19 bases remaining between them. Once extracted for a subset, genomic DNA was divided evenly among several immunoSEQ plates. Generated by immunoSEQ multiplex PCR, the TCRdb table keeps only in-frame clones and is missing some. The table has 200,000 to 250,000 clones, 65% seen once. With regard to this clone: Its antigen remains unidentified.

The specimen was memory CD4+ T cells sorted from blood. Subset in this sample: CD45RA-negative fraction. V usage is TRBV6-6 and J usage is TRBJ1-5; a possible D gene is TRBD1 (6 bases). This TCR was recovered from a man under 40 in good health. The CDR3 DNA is TGTGCCAGCACTCAGGGGCCAGGACGTTCCAATCAGCCCCAGCATTTT. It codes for CASTQGPGRSNQPQHF.